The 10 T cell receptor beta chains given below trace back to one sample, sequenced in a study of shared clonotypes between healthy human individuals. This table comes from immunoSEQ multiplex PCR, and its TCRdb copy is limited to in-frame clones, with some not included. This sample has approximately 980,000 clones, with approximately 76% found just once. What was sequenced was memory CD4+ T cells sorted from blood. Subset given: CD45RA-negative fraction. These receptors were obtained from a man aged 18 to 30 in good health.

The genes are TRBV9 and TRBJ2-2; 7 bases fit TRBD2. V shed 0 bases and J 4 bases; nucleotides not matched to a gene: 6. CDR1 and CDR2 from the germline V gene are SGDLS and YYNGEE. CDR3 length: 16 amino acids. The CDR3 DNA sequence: TGTGCCAGCAGCGTAGCCCCTAGCGGAGTCACCGGGGAGCTGTTTTTT. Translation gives CASSVAPSGVTGELFF.

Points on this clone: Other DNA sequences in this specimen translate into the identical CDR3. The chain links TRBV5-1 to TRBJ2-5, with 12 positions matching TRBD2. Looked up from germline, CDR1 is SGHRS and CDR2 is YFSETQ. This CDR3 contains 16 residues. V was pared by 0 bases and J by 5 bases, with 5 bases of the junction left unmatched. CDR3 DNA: TGCGCCAGCAGCTTGGCTAGCGGGGGGGCCGGTGAGACCCAGTACTTC. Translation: CASSLASGGAGETQYF. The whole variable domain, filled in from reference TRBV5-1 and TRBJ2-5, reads KAGVTQTPRYLIKTRGQQVTLSCSPISGHRSVSWYQQTPGQGLQFLFEYFSETQRNKGNFPGRFSGRQFSNSRSEMNVSTLELGDSALYLCASSLASGGAGETQYFGPGTRLLVL.

The CDR3 DNA reads TGTGCCATCAGTGAAGAGTTAAACTATGGCTACACCTTC. Residues: CAISEELNYGYTF. This chain joins TRBV10-3 and TRBJ1-2; no firm D call. CDR1 is ENHRY and CDR2 is SYGVKD in the germline V gene. Trimming cost V 3 bases and J 2 bases, with 7 bases left between them. This CDR3 contains 13 residues.

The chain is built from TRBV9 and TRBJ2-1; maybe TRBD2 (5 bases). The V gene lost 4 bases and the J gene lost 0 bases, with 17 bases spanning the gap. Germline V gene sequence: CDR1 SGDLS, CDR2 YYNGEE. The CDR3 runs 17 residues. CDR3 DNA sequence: TGTGCCAGCAGCCCACGCCTAGCTGTGAGCTCCTACAATGAGCAGTTCTTC. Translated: CASSPRLAVSSYNEQFF.

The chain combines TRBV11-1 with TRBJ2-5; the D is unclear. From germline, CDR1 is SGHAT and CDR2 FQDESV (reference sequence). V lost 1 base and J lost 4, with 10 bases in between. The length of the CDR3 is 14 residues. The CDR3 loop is CASSLDGYAETQYF. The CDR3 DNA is TGTGCCAGCAGCTTAGACGGCTACGCAGAGACCCAGTACTTC.

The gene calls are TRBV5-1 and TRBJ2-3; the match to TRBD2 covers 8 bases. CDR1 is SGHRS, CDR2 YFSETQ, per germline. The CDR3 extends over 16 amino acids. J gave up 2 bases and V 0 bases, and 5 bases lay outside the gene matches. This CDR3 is CASSLATSGPTDTQYF. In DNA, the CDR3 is TGCGCCAGCAGCTTGGCCACTAGCGGCCCCACAGATACGCAGTATTTT.

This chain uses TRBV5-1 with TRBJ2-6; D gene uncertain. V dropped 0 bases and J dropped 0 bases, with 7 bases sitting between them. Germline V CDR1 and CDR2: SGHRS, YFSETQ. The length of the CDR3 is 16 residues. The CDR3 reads CASSLERISGANVLTF. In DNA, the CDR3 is TGCGCCAGCAGCTTGGAACGGATCTCTGGGGCCAACGTCCTGACTTTC.

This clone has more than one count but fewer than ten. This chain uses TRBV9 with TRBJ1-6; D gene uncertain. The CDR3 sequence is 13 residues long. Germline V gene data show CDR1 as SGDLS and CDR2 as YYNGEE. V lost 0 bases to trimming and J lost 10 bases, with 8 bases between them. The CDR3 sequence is CASSVDLGSPLHF. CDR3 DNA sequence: TGTGCCAGCAGCGTAGACTTGGGGTCACCCCTCCACTTT.

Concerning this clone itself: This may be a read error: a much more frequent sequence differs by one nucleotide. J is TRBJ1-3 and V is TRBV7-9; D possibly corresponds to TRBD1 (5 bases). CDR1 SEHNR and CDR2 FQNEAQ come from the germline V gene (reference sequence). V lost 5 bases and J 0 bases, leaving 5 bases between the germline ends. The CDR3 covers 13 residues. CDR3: CASSQGSGNTIYF. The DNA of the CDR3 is TGTGCCAGCAGCCAGGGCTCTGGAAACACCATATATTTT.

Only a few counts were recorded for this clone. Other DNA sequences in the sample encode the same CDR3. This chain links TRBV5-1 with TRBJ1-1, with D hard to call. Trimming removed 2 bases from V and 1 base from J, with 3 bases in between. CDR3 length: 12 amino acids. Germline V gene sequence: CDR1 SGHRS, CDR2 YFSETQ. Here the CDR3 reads CASSFGNTEAFF. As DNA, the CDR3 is TGCGCCAGCAGCTTCGGGAACACTGAAGCTTTCTTT.